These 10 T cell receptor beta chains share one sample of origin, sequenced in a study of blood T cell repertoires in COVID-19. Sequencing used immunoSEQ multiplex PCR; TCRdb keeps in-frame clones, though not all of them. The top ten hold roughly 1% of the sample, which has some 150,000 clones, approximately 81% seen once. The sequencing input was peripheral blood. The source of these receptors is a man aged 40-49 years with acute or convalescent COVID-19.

The DNA of the CDR3 is TGTGCCAGCAGCGCGAGGGGGCGAGGGTACTCCTACGAGCAGTACTTC. Translating gives CASSARGRGYSYEQYF. The V gene is TRBV5-6, the J gene TRBJ2-7; 7 bases map to TRBD1. The CDR3 runs to 16 residues. Per the germline V gene, CDR1 is SGHDT and CDR2 is YYEEEE. V shed 4 bases and J 0 bases; nucleotides not matched to a gene: 10.

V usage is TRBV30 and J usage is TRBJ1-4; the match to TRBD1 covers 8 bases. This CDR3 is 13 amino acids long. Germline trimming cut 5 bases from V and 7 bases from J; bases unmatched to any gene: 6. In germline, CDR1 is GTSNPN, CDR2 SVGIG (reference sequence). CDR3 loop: CAWDQGASEKLFF. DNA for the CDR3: TGTGCCTGGGACCAGGGGGCGAGTGAAAAACTGTTTTTT.

DNA of the CDR3: TGCGCCAGCAGCGGATTAGGACAGGGGCAAGAGACCCAGTACTTC. Amino acid sequence: CASSGLGQGQETQYF. The rearrangement joins TRBV5-1 to TRBJ2-5, with 9 bases identical to TRBD1. Germline values: CDR1 SGHRS, CDR2 YFSETQ. Germline trimming cut 4 bases from V and 2 bases from J; bases unmatched to any gene: 6. This CDR3 contains 15 residues.

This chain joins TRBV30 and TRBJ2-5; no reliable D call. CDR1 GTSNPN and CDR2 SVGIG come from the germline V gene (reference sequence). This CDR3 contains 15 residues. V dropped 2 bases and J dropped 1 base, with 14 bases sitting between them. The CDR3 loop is CAWSPPKSVQETQYF. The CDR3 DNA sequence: TGTGCCTGGAGTCCCCCTAAGAGCGTCCAAGAGACCCAGTACTTC.

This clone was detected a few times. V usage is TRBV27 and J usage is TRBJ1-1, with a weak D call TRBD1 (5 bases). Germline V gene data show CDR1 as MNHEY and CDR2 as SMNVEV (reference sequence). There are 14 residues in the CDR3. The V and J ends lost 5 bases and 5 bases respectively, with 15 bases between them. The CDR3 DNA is TGTGCCAGCAGTCCCTTGGGAGGGGAGACTGAAGCTTTCTTT. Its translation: CASSPLGGETEAFF.

The CDR3 loop reads CASNLPSRGPQTYEQYF. The DNA of the CDR3 is TGTGCCAGCAACCTCCCTAGTAGGGGGCCCCAAACCTACGAGCAGTACTTC. The gene calls are TRBV9 and TRBJ2-7; 7 bases match TRBD1. Germline CDR1 is SGDLS and CDR2 is YYNGEE. V was pared by 6 bases and J by 2 bases, with 17 bases of the junction left unmatched. CDR3 size: 17 residues.

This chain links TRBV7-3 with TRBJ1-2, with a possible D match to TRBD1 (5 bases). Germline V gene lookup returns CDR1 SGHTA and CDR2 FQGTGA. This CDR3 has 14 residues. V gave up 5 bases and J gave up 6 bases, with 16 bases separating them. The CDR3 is CASSPRSGWNGYTF. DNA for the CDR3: TGTGCCAGCAGCCCGCGTTCAGGGTGGAATGGCTACACCTTC.

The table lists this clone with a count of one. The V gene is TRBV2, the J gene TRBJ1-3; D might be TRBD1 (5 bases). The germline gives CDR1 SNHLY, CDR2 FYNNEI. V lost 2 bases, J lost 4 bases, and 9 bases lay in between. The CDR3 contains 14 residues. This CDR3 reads CASSESGRGNTIYF. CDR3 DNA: TGTGCCAGCAGTGAATCAGGGAGGGGAAACACCATATATTTT.

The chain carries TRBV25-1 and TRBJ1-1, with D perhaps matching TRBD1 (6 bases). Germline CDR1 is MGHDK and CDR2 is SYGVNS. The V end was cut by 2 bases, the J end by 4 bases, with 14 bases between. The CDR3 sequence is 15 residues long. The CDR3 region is CASSEGGGLSTEAFF. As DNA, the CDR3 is TGTGCCAGCAGTGAAGGCGGGGGGCTGAGCACTGAAGCTTTCTTT.

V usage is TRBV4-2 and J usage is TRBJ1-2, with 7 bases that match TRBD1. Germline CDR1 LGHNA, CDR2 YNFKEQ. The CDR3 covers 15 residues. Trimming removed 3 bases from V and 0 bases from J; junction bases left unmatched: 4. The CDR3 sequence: CASSHTGVANYGYTF. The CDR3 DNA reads TGTGCCAGCAGCCATACAGGGGTAGCTAACTATGGCTACACCTTC.